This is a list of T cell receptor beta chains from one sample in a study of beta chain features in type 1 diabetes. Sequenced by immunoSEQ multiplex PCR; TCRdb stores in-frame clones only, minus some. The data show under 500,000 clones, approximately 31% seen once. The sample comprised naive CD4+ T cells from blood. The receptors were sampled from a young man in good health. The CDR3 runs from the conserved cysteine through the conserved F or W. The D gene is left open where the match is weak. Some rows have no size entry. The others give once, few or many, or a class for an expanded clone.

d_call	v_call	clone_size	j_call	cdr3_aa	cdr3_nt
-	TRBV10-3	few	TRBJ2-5	CAIRTGDQETQYF	TGTGCCATCAGGACAGGAGACCAAGAGACCCAGTACTTC
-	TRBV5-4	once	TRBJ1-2	CASSLALNYGYTF	TGTGCCAGCAGCTTGGCGCTTAACTATGGCTACACCTTC
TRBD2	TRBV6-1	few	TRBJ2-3	CASSASGSFVDTQYF	TGTGCCAGCAGTGCTAGCGGGAGCTTTGTGGATACGCAGTATTTT
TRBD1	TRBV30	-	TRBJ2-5	CAWGQGAETQYF	TGTGCCTGGGGACAGGGAGCGGAGACCCAGTACTTC
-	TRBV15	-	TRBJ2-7	CATSRDTSYEQYF	TGTGCCACCAGCAGAGACACCTCCTACGAGCAGTACTTC
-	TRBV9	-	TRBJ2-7	CASSPGPPGGEQYF	TGTGCCAGCAGCCCAGGGCCCCCCGGCGGCGAGCAGTACTTC
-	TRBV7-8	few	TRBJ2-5	CASRKNIRVGETQYF	TGTGCCAGCAGGAAGAATATCAGGGTGGGAGAGACCCAGTACTTC
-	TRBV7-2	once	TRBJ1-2	CASSNRRVDYGYTF	TGTGCCAGCAGCAACCGGAGAGTGGACTATGGCTACACCTTC
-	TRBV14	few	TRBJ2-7	CASSTYRDPYEQYF	TGTGCCAGCAGCACTTACAGGGACCCCTACGAGCAGTACTTC
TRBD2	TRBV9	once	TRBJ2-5	CASSAEMTSGGYQETQYF	TGTGCCAGCAGCGCCGAAATGACTAGCGGGGGGTACCAAGAGACCCAGTACTTC
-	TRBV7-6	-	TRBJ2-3	CASSFRTVRGTDTQYF	TGTGCCAGCAGTTTTAGGACTGTCCGGGGCACAGATACGCAGTATTTT
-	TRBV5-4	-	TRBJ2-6	CASSLDRNSGANVLTF	TGTGCCAGCAGCTTGGACAGGAACTCTGGGGCCAACGTCCTGACTTTC
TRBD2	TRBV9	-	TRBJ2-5	CASSVAVREGETQYF	TGTGCCAGCAGCGTAGCTGTCAGGGAGGGGGAGACCCAGTACTTC
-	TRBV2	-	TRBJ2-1	CASSEMRESSEQFF	TGTGCCAGCAGTGAAATGAGGGAAAGCAGTGAGCAGTTCTTC
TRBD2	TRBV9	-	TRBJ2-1	CASSAGGDYLYNEQFF	TGTGCCAGCAGCGCGGGGGGAGACTACTTATACAATGAGCAGTTCTTC
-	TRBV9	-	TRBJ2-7	CASSVDRRSYEQYF	TGTGCCAGCAGCGTAGACAGGCGTTCCTACGAGCAGTACTTC
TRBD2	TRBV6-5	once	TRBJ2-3	CASSYGLAIDTQYF	TGTGCCAGCAGTTACGGACTAGCCATAGATACGCAGTATTTT
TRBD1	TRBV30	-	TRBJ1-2	CAWNTGTGVYGYTF	TGTGCCTGGAATACCGGGACAGGGGTCTATGGCTACACCTTC
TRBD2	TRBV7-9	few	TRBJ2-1	CASSSNRISGSLNEQFF	TGTGCCAGCAGTTCAAACAGGATCAGCGGGAGTCTAAATGAGCAGTTCTTC
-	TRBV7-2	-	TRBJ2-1	CASSLASSSYNEQFF	TGTGCCAGCAGCTTAGCATCGAGCTCCTACAATGAGCAGTTCTTC
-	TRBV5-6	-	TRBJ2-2	CASRRLNTGELFF	TGTGCCAGCAGGAGGCTTAACACCGGGGAGCTGTTTTTT
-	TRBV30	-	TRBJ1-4	CAWRDGRENEKLFF	TGTGCCTGGAGGGATGGACGGGAAAATGAAAAACTGTTTTTT
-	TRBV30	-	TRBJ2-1	CAWSVGQTGNEQFF	TGTGCCTGGAGTGTAGGGCAGACCGGGAATGAGCAGTTCTTC
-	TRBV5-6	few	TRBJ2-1	CASSLLGSSYNEQFF	TGTGCCAGCAGCTTGCTGGGGAGCTCCTACAATGAGCAGTTCTTC
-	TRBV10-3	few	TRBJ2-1	CAISESYPREYNEQFF	TGTGCCATCAGTGAGTCGTATCCTAGGGAGTACAATGAGCAGTTCTTC
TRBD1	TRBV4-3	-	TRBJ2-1	CASSRRRQGVYNEQFF	TGCGCCAGCAGCCGCCGAAGACAGGGGGTTTACAATGAGCAGTTCTTC
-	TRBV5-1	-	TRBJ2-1	CASKAGNYNEQFF	TGCGCCAGCAAGGCGGGAAACTACAATGAGCAGTTCTTC
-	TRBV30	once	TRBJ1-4	CAWSLAGGEKLFF	TGTGCCTGGAGTCTGGCAGGTGGGGAAAAACTGTTTTTT
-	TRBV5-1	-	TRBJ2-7	CASSRGALGEEQYF	TGCGCCAGCAGCCGAGGGGCCCTTGGAGAGGAGCAGTACTTC
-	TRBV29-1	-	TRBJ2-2	CSGAVITGGELFF	TGCAGCGGTGCCGTAATTACAGGCGGGGAGCTGTTTTTT
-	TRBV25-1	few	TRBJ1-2	CASSEYRAYGYTF	TGTGCCAGCAGTGAGTACAGGGCCTATGGCTACACCTTC
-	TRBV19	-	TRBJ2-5	CASSTARRETQYF	TGTGCCAGTAGTACGGCCAGACGAGAGACCCAGTACTTC
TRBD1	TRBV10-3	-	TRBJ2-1	CAIRGQGANEQFF	TGTGCCATCAGAGGACAGGGGGCCAATGAGCAGTTCTTC
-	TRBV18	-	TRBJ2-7	CASSPGGPYEQYF	TGTGCCAGCTCACCAGGGGGGCCCTACGAGCAGTACTTC
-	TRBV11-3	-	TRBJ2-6	CASSPRSSGANVLTF	TGTGCCAGCAGCCCGAGGAGCTCTGGGGCCAACGTCCTGACTTTC
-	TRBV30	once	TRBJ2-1	CAWSDYHNEQFF	TGTGCCTGGAGTGACTACCACAATGAGCAGTTCTTC